This T cell receptor beta chain was captured in a study of blood T cell repertoires in COVID-19. Background on the study: Acute-phase and convalescent COVID-19 samples originated in the United States, Italy and Spain. Nucleic acid was either cDNA or gDNA, and it came from T cells, B-cell-depleted T cells, or PBMCs.

This CDR3 comprises 17 residues. The V gene lost 6 bases and the J gene lost 6 bases, with 23 bases spanning the gap. Germline CDR1 and CDR2: MNHEY and SMNVEV (reference sequence). Original processing notes: Amplifying reference gene primers gave estimates of nucleated cell counts. The repertoire was sequenced with immunoSEQ multiplex PCR; TCRdb's copy has only in-frame clones and lacks some. That table gives V, J and clone size, and the DNA gave D and trimming. The repertoire holds about 74,000 clones, around 88% seen once, with approximately 1.9% in the top ten. The chain has TRBV27 and TRBJ1-4; D is possibly TRBD1 (6 bases). The TCR was taken from a woman of 80 years or more with active or convalescent COVID-19. Source material: peripheral blood. The CDR3 DNA follows: TGTGCCAGCAGACCTACAGGGATCGACAACCCATATGAAAAACTGTTTTTT. Its protein product is CASRPTGIDNPYEKLFF.